The 3 T cell receptor beta chains presented below share a single source sample, sequenced in a study of neurological immune-mediated disorders. TCRdb re-called the 5' RACE reads through MiXCR, storing one row per CDR3 protein. The data contain 55,000 to 65,000 distinct CDR3 sequences, over 3.5% of them seen just once; the ten biggest clones take up under 2.5%. Source material: PBMCs. These receptors all stem from a woman aged 45-65 years with multiple sclerosis.

This clonotype has ten or more counts. This sequence joins TRBV12-3 or TRBV12-4 and TRBJ1-1, with D uncertain. Trimming stripped 8 bases from V and 1 base from J, with 5 bases between. The CDR3 runs to 11 residues. The CDR3 here is CASLENTEAFF. CDR3 in DNA: TGTGCCAGCTTGGAGAACACTGAAGCTTTCTTT.

Remarks on this clonotype: Since a much larger clone is just one base distant, this may be a read error. The conserved phenylalanine or tryptophan is not found at the CDR3 terminus, so this likely reflects a read error. The chain carries TRBV15 and TRBJ1-2; no clear D gene. The CDR3 loop spans 14 amino acids. Germline V gives CDR1 LNHNV, CDR2 YYDKDF (reference sequence). Deletions cut 3 bases from V and 4 bases from J, with 12 bases between. The CDR3 DNA reads TGTGCCACCAGCAGGCCCACAGCAGGCTATGGCTACACCATC. This encodes CATSRPTAGYGYTI.

This clonotype was counted at least ten times. This chain joins TRBV11-3 and TRBJ2-1; D possibly corresponds to TRBD2 (5 bases). Germline lookup yields CDR1 SGHNT and CDR2 YENEEA. V was clipped by 6 bases and J by 0 bases, with 12 bases between them. The CDR3 contains 15 residues. As DNA, the CDR3 is TGTGCCAGCAGGACCCGGGGTAGCTCCTACAATGAGCAGTTCTTC. It translates to CASRTRGSSYNEQFF.